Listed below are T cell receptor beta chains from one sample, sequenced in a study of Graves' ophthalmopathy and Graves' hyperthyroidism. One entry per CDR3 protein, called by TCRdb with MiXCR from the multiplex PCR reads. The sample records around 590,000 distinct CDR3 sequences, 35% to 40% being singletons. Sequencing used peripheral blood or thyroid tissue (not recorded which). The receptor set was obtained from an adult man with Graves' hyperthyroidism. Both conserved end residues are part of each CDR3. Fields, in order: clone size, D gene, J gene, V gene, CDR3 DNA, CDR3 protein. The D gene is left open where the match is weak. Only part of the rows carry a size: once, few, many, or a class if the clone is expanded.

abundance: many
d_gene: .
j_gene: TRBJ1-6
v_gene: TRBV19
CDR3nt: TGTGCCAGTAGTACTCCCGACCCGACTCATTCACCCCTCCACTTT
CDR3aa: CASSTPDPTHSPLHF

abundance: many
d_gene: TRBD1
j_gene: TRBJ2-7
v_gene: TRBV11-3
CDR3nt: TGTGCCAGCAGCCAAACAACCGGGACAGGCCGCTACGAGCAGTACTTC
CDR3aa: CASSQTTGTGRYEQYF

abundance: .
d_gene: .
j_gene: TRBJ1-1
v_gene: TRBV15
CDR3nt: TGTGCCACCAGCATTAGGCGAGAAACCTCTGAAGCTTTCTTT
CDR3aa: CATSIRRETSEAFF

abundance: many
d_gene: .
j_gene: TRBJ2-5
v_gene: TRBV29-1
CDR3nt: TGCAGCGTCCAGCTGCAAGAGACCCAGTACTTC
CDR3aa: CSVQLQETQYF

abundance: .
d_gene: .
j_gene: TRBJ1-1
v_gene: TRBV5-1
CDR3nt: TGCGCCAGCAGCTTGAGGCAGGGATCGAACACTGAAGCTTTCTTT
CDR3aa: CASSLRQGSNTEAFF

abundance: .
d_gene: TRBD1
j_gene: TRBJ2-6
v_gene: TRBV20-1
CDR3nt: TGCAGTGCTTTACAGGGGAGCTCTGGGGCCAACGTCCTGACTTTC
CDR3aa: CSALQGSSGANVLTF

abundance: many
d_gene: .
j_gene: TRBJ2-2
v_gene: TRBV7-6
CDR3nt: TGTGCCAGCAGCCCCGGAAGACCCCCGAACACCGGGGAGCTGTTTTTT
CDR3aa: CASSPGRPPNTGELFF

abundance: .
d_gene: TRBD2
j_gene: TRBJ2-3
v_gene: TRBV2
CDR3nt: TGTGCCAGCAGCAGGACTAGCGCAGATACGCGGTATTTT
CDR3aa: CASSRTSADTRYF

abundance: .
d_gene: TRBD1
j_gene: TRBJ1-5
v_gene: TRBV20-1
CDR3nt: TGCAGTGCTAGCGGGGGACAGGGAGACCCCCAGCATTTT
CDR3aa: CSASGGQGDPQHF

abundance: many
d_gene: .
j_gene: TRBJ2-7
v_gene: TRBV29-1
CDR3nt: TGCAGCGTGGGGTCCGGGGGCGAGCAGTACTTC
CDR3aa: CSVGSGGEQYF

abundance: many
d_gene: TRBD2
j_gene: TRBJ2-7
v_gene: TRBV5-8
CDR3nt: TGTGCCAGCAGCTGGACTAGCGGTGACGAGCAGTACTTC
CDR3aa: CASSWTSGDEQYF

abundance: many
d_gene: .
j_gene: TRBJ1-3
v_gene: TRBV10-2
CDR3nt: TGCGCCAGCACCTATGATGGAAACACCATATATTTT
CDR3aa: CASTYDGNTIYF

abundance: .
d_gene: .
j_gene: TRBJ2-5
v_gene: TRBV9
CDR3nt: TGTGCCAGCAGCGTAGAGGCCGGGGCTCGTGAGACCCAGTACTTC
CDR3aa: CASSVEAGARETQYF

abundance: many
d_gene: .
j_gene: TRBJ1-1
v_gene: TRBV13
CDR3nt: TGTGCCAGCAGTTCCACTGGACGCACCCCGGGGACTGAAGCTTTCTTT
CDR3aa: CASSSTGRTPGTEAFF

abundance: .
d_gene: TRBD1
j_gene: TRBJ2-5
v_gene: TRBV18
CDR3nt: TGTGGCAGCTCACCACTAGGACAGGTCTTTCAAGAGACCCAGTACTTC
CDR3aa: CGSSPLGQVFQETQYF